Included here is one TCR beta chain sequence, with context. Its antigen is not known. TCRdb keeps only in-frame clones here, not all; method: immunoSEQ multiplex PCR. The sample consists of fewer than 100,000 clones, 93% of them appearing once. These data are taken from a study of human versus mouse CDR3 diversity and MHC coevolution. General study points: Clonal inequality was lowest in most of the three human donors. Compared with mice, human CDR3s carried more deletions and insertions on average.

Material for sequencing was naive CD4+ T cells from blood. Subset in this sample: CD45RO-negative CD62L-positive naive CD4 T cells. This TCR was sampled from a person between 25 and 69 years old in good health.

The CDR3 spells CASSEAWTGREQYF. The DNA of the CDR3 is TGTGCCAGCAGTGAAGCCTGGACTGGACGCGAGCAGTACTTC. The chain joins TRBV2 to TRBJ2-7; D is possibly TRBD2 (5 bases). The CDR3 is made up of 14 amino acids. CDR1 is SNHLY, CDR2 FYNNEI, per germline. Trimming removed 0 bases from V and 6 bases from J, with 12 bases in between.